The clone carrying this T cell receptor (beta chain) has ten or more counts. Its target is unknown. The sample is drawn from a study of blood T cells in healthy people across ages. Points from the study as a whole: Diversity was higher, and naive CD4+ cells more numerous, in long-lived donors than in aged donors. No conclusive comparison of naive versus antigen-experienced cells was possible with unsorted PBMCs.

Primed by a sample-barcoded 5' primer and a J-beta primer mix, a second PCR proceeded for 7 to 11 cycles. TCRdb re-called the 5' RACE reads through MiXCR, storing one row per CDR3 protein. The sample holds 550,000 to 800,000 distinct CDR3 sequences, roughly 30% seen once. Sequencing was performed on blood. The sequence derives from an elderly woman in good health.

CDR3 sequence: CASSLMRGRSYEQYF. CDR3 nucleotides: TGTGCCAGCAGCTTAATGAGGGGGAGAAGCTACGAGCAGTACTTC. This chain uses TRBV7-2 with TRBJ2-7; possible D gene TRBD1, 6 bases. The V end lost 2 bases, the J end lost 3 bases, and 14 bases lay between the germline ends. The germline gives CDR1 SGHTA, CDR2 FQGNSA. This CDR3 is 15 amino acids long.